The sequence of this TCR beta chain was determined in a study of T-cell memory formation after mild COVID-19. Across the study: TCR clusters were mostly confined to one donor each.

This CDR3 spans 15 amino acids. From germline, CDR1 is SGDLS and CDR2 YYNGEE. V shed 3 bases and J shed 0 bases, with 11 bases lying between them. TCRdb reanalysed the 5' RACE reads using MiXCR and keeps one entry per CDR3 protein. This sample has about 340,000 distinct CDR3 sequences; around an eighth occur once, and the top ten carry roughly 22%. Findings and caveats of the study: The finding that pre-infection memory included some responding clones suggested that cross-reactive memory joined. Clonal second-wave expansions that peaked on day 37 had unconfirmed SARS-CoV-2 specificity.

A few counts support this clonotype. Its target is unknown. The material sequenced was PBMCs or a T cell subset sorted from them (not recorded which). This chain links TRBV9 with TRBJ2-3; D ambiguous. This TCR was recovered from a young man who had mild COVID-19 (a few samples of this study predate the infection). Cell type and time point are not known. The CDR3 here is CASSGRSTSTDTQYF. As DNA, the CDR3 is TGTGCCAGCAGCGGACGGTCGACTAGCACAGATACGCAGTATTTT.